One and the same sample provided the 30 T cell receptor beta chains below, sequenced in a study of shared clonotypes between healthy human individuals. Profiling relied on immunoSEQ multiplex PCR, and the TCRdb table lists in-frame clones only, not all of them. Of some 550,000 clones listed, approximately 97% were seen once; the top ten hold less than 0.065%. Sequencing input: naive CD4+ T cells sorted from blood. The subset denotes: CD45RA+ positively selected. Every receptor here comes from a woman in her twenties or thirties in good health.

The chain links TRBV2 to TRBJ2-1; weak D call: TRBD1 (6 bases). Between the trimmed V and J ends, which lost 7 bases and 2 bases, there was a span of 12 bases. The CDR3 is 14 residues long. The germline V gene encodes CDR1 SNHLY and CDR2 FYNNEI. For the CDR3, the DNA is TGTGCCAGCACGGGGCAGGGGACCTACAATGAGCAGTTCTTC. Encoded protein: CASTGQGTYNEQFF.

The CDR3 bases are TGCGCCAGCAGTGAAGTTTTGACCGGGGAGCTGTTTTTT. Protein sequence: CASSEVLTGELFF. The chain couples TRBV10-1 to TRBJ2-2; D is unresolved. There are 13 residues in the CDR3. Trimming pared 3 bases from V and 5 bases from J, leaving 7 bases between. Germline loops: CDR1 WNHNN, CDR2 SYGVQD (reference sequence).

The chain recombines TRBV5-1 with TRBJ2-3; D may correspond to TRBD1 or TRBD2 (5 bases each). The CDR3 contains 15 residues. The germline gives CDR1 SGHRS, CDR2 YFSETQ. The V end lost 4 bases, the J end lost 0 bases, and 12 bases lay between the germline ends. CDR3 sequence (DNA): TGCGCCAGCAGCCGAGGGGTTTCGAGCACAGATACGCAGTATTTT. Residues: CASSRGVSSTDTQYF.

This clone was counted once. The chain recombines TRBV6-1 with TRBJ1-2; 10 nucleotides agree with TRBD1. V lost 6 bases to trimming and J lost 5 bases; unmatched junction nucleotides: 6. Germline assignment: CDR1 MNHNS and CDR2 SASEGT. The CDR3 extends over 14 amino acids. The CDR3 sequence: CASRRDRGDYGYTF. CDR3 nucleotide sequence: TGTGCCAGCAGAAGGGACAGGGGCGATTATGGCTACACCTTC.

The genes are TRBV4-2 and TRBJ2-2; D not certain. V gave up 4 bases and J gave up 7 bases, with 10 bases separating them. The CDR3 consists of 13 residues. CDR1 is LGHNA, CDR2 YNFKEQ, per germline. This chain's CDR3 is CASSPTPDGELFF. DNA of the CDR3: TGTGCCAGCAGCCCAACGCCGGACGGGGAGCTGTTTTTT.

The chain is built from TRBV5-4 and TRBJ2-5; D may be TRBD1 or TRBD2 (6 bases each). Germline CDR1 reads SGHNT; CDR2 reads YYREEE (reference sequence). This CDR3 is 16 amino acids long. The germline V and J ends were trimmed by 3 bases and 5 bases, with 20 bases remaining between them. CDR3 DNA: TGTGCCAGCAGCTGGGGGGTTTACAGGGTGCGGGAGACCCAGTACTTC. This sequence encodes CASSWGVYRVRETQYF.

The rearrangement joins TRBV28 to TRBJ2-7, with 8 nucleotides matching TRBD1. CDR3 length: 19 amino acids. Germline V gives CDR1 MDHEN, CDR2 SYDVKM. Trimming took 2 bases from V and 4 from J; bases not matched to a gene: 19. This chain's CDR3 is CASSLKTGAIRRPLYEQYF. The CDR3 nucleotides are TGTGCCAGCAGTTTAAAGACAGGGGCGATTAGGCGGCCCCTTTACGAGCAGTACTTC.

The genes are TRBV29-1 and TRBJ2-3, with 13 bases that match TRBD2. V shed 7 bases, J shed 0 bases, and the junction held 7 bases outside the gene matches. Germline-derived CDR1 and CDR2 are SQVTM and ANQGSEA. CDR3 size: 16 residues. The DNA for the CDR3 is TGCAGCGCAACCGGGACTAGCGGGGTTAGCACAGATACGCAGTATTTT. It translates to CSATGTSGVSTDTQYF.

The chain combines TRBV21-1 with TRBJ1-5; TRBD1 is the table's D call, not checked against the DNA. TRBV21-1 is a pseudogene. The CDR3 contains 16 residues. Here the CDR3 reads CASSKAPTGGHQPQHF. CDR3 nucleotide sequence: TGTGCCAGCAGCAAGGCTCCGACAGGGGGCCATCAGCCCCAGCATTTT.

The rearrangement uses TRBV2 and TRBJ1-2, with D possibly matching TRBD1 (5 bases). Trimming pared 6 bases from V and 13 bases from J, leaving 18 bases between. CDR3 size: 12 residues. Germline-derived CDR1 and CDR2 are SNHLY and FYNNEI. The CDR3 region has the DNA TGTGCCAGCAGGCAGGGACTGGGAACCTCCACCTTC. It encodes CASRQGLGTSTF.

V gene TRBV28 combines with J gene TRBJ1-1; D might be TRBD1 (6 bases). CDR1 is MDHEN, CDR2 SYDVKM, per germline. The CDR3 is 14 amino acids. V shed 7 bases and J shed 1 base, with 13 bases lying between them. The DNA for the CDR3 is TGTGCCAGCACCTCGGGGGGCCAGAACACTGAAGCTTTCTTT. Its protein product is CASTSGGQNTEAFF. Using reference TRBV28 and TRBJ1-1 for the parts outside the CDR3, the full variable domain is DVKVTQSSRYLVKRTGEKVFLECVQDMDHENMFWYRQDPGLGLRLIYFSYDVKMKEKGDIPEGYSVSREKKERFSLILESASTNQTSMYLCASTSGGQNTEAFFGQGTRLTVV.

This chain links TRBV18 with TRBJ1-1; D gene uncertain. V lost 3 bases and J lost 1, with 9 bases in between. Germline V gene lookup returns CDR1 KGHSH and CDR2 LQKENI. CDR3 length: 14 amino acids. The CDR3 loop reads CASSPASQNTEAFF. DNA for the CDR3: TGTGCCAGCTCACCCGCGTCACAGAACACTGAAGCTTTCTTT.

The chain has TRBV27 and TRBJ1-6, with TRBD1 identical over 9 bases. The CDR3 extends over 14 amino acids. Germline loops: CDR1 MNHEY, CDR2 SMNVEV (reference sequence). V lost 8 bases, J lost 6 bases, and 5 bases stayed unmatched. DNA of the CDR3: TGTGCCAGCGGCTCGGACAGGGGTAATTCACCCCTCCACTTT. This gives the protein CASGSDRGNSPLHF.

The chain combines TRBV5-4 with TRBJ2-3; TRBD2 matches at 11 bases. The CDR3 length is 19 residues. V dropped 3 bases and J dropped 5; count of bases not matched to a gene: 17. CDR1 and CDR2 from the germline V gene are SGHNT and YYREEE (reference sequence). In DNA, the CDR3 is TGTGCCAGCAGCTCCGGAGGGTGGTTAGCGGGAGGGCGGGGAGATACGCAGTATTTT. Amino acids: CASSSGGWLAGGRGDTQYF.

J is TRBJ2-1 and V is TRBV30; D gene ambiguous. V shed 0 bases and J shed 3 bases, with 9 bases lying between them. Germline V lookup: CDR1 GTSNPN, CDR2 SVGIG (reference sequence). The CDR3 is 14 residues long. The CDR3 nucleotides are TGTGCCTGGAGTGTTATCGTTTTCTACAATGAGCAGTTCTTC. This gives the protein CAWSVIVFYNEQFF.

This chain joins TRBV4-2 and TRBJ2-2, with D unresolved. The CDR3 spans 15 residues. V gave up 6 bases and J gave up 0 bases, with 11 bases separating them. Germline values: CDR1 LGHNA, CDR2 YNFKEQ. Written as DNA, the CDR3 is TGTGCCAGCAGTAGGGCCGCTACGAACACCGGGGAGCTGTTTTTT. Translating gives CASSRAATNTGELFF.

This clone was seen once. J is TRBJ1-5 and V is TRBV2; possibly TRBD1 for D (5 bases). CDR1 is SNHLY, CDR2 FYNNEI, per germline. Deletions cut 2 bases from V and 6 bases from J, with 14 bases between. CDR3 length: 15 residues. The CDR3 spells CASSEYRGVGQPQHF. For the CDR3, the DNA is TGTGCCAGCAGTGAATACCGGGGGGTAGGTCAGCCCCAGCATTTT.

V gene TRBV28 combines with J gene TRBJ1-3; 8 bases agree with TRBD1. The germline gives CDR1 MDHEN, CDR2 SYDVKM. V lost 5 bases, J lost 0 bases, and 12 bases stayed unmatched. The CDR3 is 18 residues long. The CDR3 bases are TGTGCCAGCAGTACCGGGACAGGTGGGGCCCCCTCTGGAAACACCATATATTTT. This sequence encodes CASSTGTGGAPSGNTIYF.

This chain joins TRBV6-5 and TRBJ2-1, with D perhaps matching TRBD1 (5 bases). CDR3 size: 16 residues. Trimming removed 0 bases from V and 5 bases from J, with 14 bases in between. The germline gives CDR1 MNHEY, CDR2 SVGAGI. This chain's CDR3 is CASSYSIGDGHNEQFF. Here the CDR3 DNA reads TGTGCCAGCAGTTACTCGATAGGGGATGGTCACAATGAGCAGTTCTTC.

V and J are TRBV11-2 and TRBJ1-1, with 12 bases identical to TRBD1. The CDR3 is made up of 19 amino acids. Germline V CDR1 and CDR2: SGHAT, FQNNGV. The V segment lost 5 bases and the J segment 6 bases; nucleotides outside the gene matches: 19. CDR3 sequence reads: CASSQAGGQGALGLSEAFF. The CDR3, as DNA: TGTGCCAGCAGCCAAGCGGGGGGACAGGGGGCGTTGGGGCTATCTGAAGCTTTCTTT.

The J gene is TRBJ2-5, the V gene TRBV10-2; D remains unclear. The CDR3 runs 13 residues. The germline V gene encodes CDR1 WSHSY and CDR2 SAAADI. The V gene lost 4 bases and the J gene lost 2 bases, with 8 bases spanning the gap. This CDR3 is CASSGGRQETQYF. CDR3 DNA: TGCGCCAGCAGTGGAGGACGGCAAGAGACCCAGTACTTC.

The rearrangement joins TRBV6-6 to TRBJ2-7; D is possibly TRBD1 (6 bases). V lost 2 bases and J 1 base, leaving 12 bases between the germline ends. Germline V CDR1 and CDR2: MNHNY, SVGAGI (reference sequence). The CDR3 has 15 residues. The DNA of the CDR3 is TGTGCCAGCAGTTACCGTCCGGACAGATCCTACGAGCAGTACTTC. It codes for CASSYRPDRSYEQYF.

CDR3 protein: CASSSGQTVNYGYTF. CDR3 nucleotide sequence: TGTGCCAGCAGCTCGGGCCAGACTGTAAACTATGGCTACACCTTC. The V and J genes are TRBV5-6 and TRBJ1-2; D call uncertain. V was pared by 3 bases and J by 2 bases, with 14 bases between. This CDR3 has 15 amino acids. CDR1 is SGHDT and CDR2 is YYEEEE in the germline V gene.

This clone is a singleton in its sample. V gene TRBV10-1 combines with J gene TRBJ1-1; D gene unclear. The CDR3 spans 13 residues. V lost 3 bases to trimming and J lost 1 base, with 6 bases between them. Germline loops: CDR1 WNHNN, CDR2 SYGVQD (reference sequence). This CDR3 reads CASSDPANTEAFF. The DNA for the CDR3 is TGCGCCAGCAGTGATCCGGCGAACACTGAAGCTTTCTTT.

The V and J genes are TRBV28 and TRBJ2-5; the D is unclear. This CDR3 is 12 amino acids long. Deletions cut 8 bases from V and 5 bases from J, with 12 bases between. The germline V gene has CDR1 MDHEN and CDR2 SYDVKM. CDR3 amino acids: CASCPLGETQYF. The CDR3 nucleotides read TGTGCCAGCTGCCCTTTGGGGGAGACCCAGTACTTC.

The chain has TRBV2 and TRBJ2-1, with D maybe TRBD1 (6 bases). V gave up 3 bases and J gave up 8 bases, with 14 bases separating them. CDR1 SNHLY and CDR2 FYNNEI come from the germline V gene. This CDR3 is built from 14 residues. The CDR3 loop is CASSELGRGDEQFF. The CDR3 DNA follows: TGTGCCAGCAGTGAGTTAGGCAGGGGAGATGAGCAGTTCTTC.

This chain joins TRBV28 and TRBJ2-1; D unclear. From germline, CDR1 is MDHEN and CDR2 SYDVKM. V lost 1 base and J 2 bases, leaving 3 bases between the germline ends. This CDR3 is 13 amino acids long. The CDR3 loop reads CASSLLPYNEQFF. The CDR3 DNA reads as TGTGCCAGCAGTTTATTGCCCTACAATGAGCAGTTCTTC.

The chain joins TRBV6-1 to TRBJ2-1; D is unclear. This CDR3 contains 11 residues. V was clipped by 2 bases and J by 8 bases, with 4 bases between them. CDR1 and CDR2 (germline): MNHNS, SASEGT. DNA of the CDR3: TGTGCCAGCAGTGAATGGGATGAGCAGTTCTTC. Protein: CASSEWDEQFF.

The rearrangement joins TRBV15 to TRBJ1-1; D unclear. Germline CDR1 reads LNHNV; CDR2 reads YYDKDF (reference sequence). Trimming stripped 0 bases from V and 5 bases from J, with 7 bases between. The CDR3 sequence is 13 residues long. CDR3 region: CATSREFGTEAFF. DNA of the CDR3: TGTGCCACCAGCAGAGAGTTCGGGACTGAAGCTTTCTTT.

The chain employs TRBV28 and TRBJ2-3; a weak D match, TRBD2 (5 bases). The CDR3 extends over 13 amino acids. V lost 10 bases and J 0 bases, leaving 11 bases between the germline ends. CDR1 MDHEN and CDR2 SYDVKM come from the germline V gene. The CDR3: CAIGETSTDTQYF. CDR3 DNA sequence: TGTGCCATCGGGGAGACGAGCACAGATACGCAGTATTTT.